This T cell receptor beta chain came from a study of blood T cell repertoires in COVID-19. Background on the study: The analysed material was cDNA or gDNA that came from T cells, B-cell-depleted T cells, or PBMCs.

This clone was detected only once. Assignments of participants to cohorts depended upon their own reported clinical history. CDR1 and CDR2 (germline): MGHRA, YSYEKL. CDR3 length: 16 amino acids. The V and J ends lost 1 base and 3 bases respectively, with 16 bases between them. How the authors handled the data: Reference gene primer amplification yielded estimated nucleated cell counts. TCRdb keeps only in-frame clones here, not all; method: immunoSEQ multiplex PCR. The V and J calls and clone size are taken from that table; D and trimming were inferred from the DNA. The table has some 510,000 clones, around nine tenths seen once.

This sequence originates from a woman aged 40 to 50 who had recovered from COVID-19. Sequencing was done on a sample of PBMCs or T cells enriched from blood (not recorded which). This chain joins TRBV4-1 and TRBJ2-7; TRBD1 might be the D (6 bases). The CDR3 region has the DNA TGCGCCAGCAGCCAAGCCGCAACGGGACACCTCTACGAGCAGTACTTC. Translated, it gives CASSQAATGHLYEQYF.